This TCR beta chain was identified in a study of technical replicates of blood from several donors. Clones were read by immunoSEQ multiplex PCR, and TCRdb kept only the in-frame ones, dropping some. The table lists around 100,000 clones, roughly 94% of them singletons. The V end lost 0 bases, the J end lost 2 bases, and 8 bases lay between the germline ends. Per the germline V gene, CDR1 is SGHRS and CDR2 is YFSETQ. The CDR3 consists of 14 residues. This chain links TRBV5-1 with TRBJ1-1; no clear D. This TCR was sampled from a human donor in good health. Sequencing was done on a sample of T cells isolated from PBMCs. As DNA, the CDR3 is TGCGCCAGCAGCTTGGCCCGCGGAAACACTGAAGCTTTCTTT. Amino acids: CASSLARGNTEAFF.